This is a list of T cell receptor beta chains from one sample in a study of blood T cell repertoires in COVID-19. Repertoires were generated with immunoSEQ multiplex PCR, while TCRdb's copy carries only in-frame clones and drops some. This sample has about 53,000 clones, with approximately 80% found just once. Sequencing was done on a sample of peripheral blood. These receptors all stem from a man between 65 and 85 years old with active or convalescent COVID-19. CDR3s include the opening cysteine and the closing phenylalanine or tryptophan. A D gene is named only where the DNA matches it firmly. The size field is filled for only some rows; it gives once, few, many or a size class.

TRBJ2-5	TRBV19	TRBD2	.	CASSSVTSGRRETQYF	TGTGCCAGTAGTAGCGTGACTAGCGGGAGAAGGGAGACCCAGTACTTC
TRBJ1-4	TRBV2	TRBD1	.	CASIETGGGGEKLFF	TGTGCCAGCATCGAGACAGGGGGTGGAGGTGAAAAACTGTTTTTT
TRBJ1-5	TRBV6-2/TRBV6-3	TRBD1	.	CATRPDRGFYSNQPQHF	TGTGCCACCCGCCCGGACAGGGGTTTTTATAGCAATCAGCCCCAGCATTTT
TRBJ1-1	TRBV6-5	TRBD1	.	CASSFDRADTEAFF	TGTGCCAGCAGTTTCGACAGGGCTGACACTGAAGCTTTCTTT
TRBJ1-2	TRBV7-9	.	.	CASSFSAGYNGYTF	TGTGCCAGCAGCTTCTCGGCCGGGTACAATGGCTACACCTTC
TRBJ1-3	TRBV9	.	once	CASSVEAGHSGNTIYF	TGTGCCAGCAGCGTAGAGGCAGGCCACTCTGGAAACACCATATATTTT
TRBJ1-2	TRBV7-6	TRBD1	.	CASSPGQGGGYTF	TGTGCCAGCAGCCCCGGACAGGGAGGTGGCTACACCTTC
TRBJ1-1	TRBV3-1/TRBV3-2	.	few	CASSHREWAEAFF	TGTGCCAGCAGCCACAGGGAATGGGCTGAAGCTTTCTTT
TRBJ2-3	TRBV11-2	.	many	CASSSVRLYTDTQYF	TGTGCCAGCAGCTCGGTTCGTCTCTACACAGATACGCAGTATTTT
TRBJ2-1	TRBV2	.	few	CASSETRKQFF	TGTGCCAGCAGTGAAACTAGGAAGCAGTTCTTC
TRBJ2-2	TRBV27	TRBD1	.	CASARDRANTGELFF	TGTGCCAGCGCGCGGGACAGGGCGAACACCGGGGAGCTGTTTTTT
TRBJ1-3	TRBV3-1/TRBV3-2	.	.	CASSLLGQPGNTIYF	TGTGCCAGCAGCCTCCTTGGACAACCTGGAAACACCATATATTTT
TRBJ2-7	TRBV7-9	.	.	CASSLPSSYEQYF	TGTGCCAGCAGCTTACCCAGCTCCTACGAGCAGTACTTC
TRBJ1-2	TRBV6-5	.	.	CASSQYSNYGYTF	TGTGCCAGCAGTCAGTACAGTAACTATGGCTACACCTTC
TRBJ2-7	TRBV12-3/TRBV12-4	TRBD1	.	CASSSWDSYEQYF	TGTGCCAGCAGTTCCTGGGACAGTTACGAGCAGTACTTC
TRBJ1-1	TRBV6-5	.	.	CASSYPGYTEAFF	TGTGCCAGCAGTTACCCAGGATACACTGAAGCTTTCTTT
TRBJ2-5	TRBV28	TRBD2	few	CASSRQLAGVETQYF	TGTGCCAGCAGTCGCCAACTAGCGGGGGTGGAGACCCAGTACTTC
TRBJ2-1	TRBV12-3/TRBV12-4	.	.	CASRGGGDEQFF	TGTGCCAGCAGAGGGGGGGGAGATGAGCAGTTCTTC
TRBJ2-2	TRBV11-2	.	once	CASSDLATGFRAGELFF	TGTGCCAGCAGCGACCTGGCTACAGGCTTCAGGGCCGGGGAGCTGTTTTTT
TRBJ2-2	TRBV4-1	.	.	CASSHRKANTGELFF	TGCGCCAGCAGCCACAGGAAGGCGAACACCGGGGAGCTGTTTTTT
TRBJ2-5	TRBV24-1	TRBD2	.	CATSDFRLAGAETQYF	TGTGCCACCAGTGATTTCAGGCTAGCGGGAGCAGAGACCCAGTACTTC
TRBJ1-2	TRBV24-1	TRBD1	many	CATSDLGTAYGYTF	TGTGCCACCAGTGATTTAGGGACAGCTTATGGCTACACCTTC
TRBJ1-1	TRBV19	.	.	CASSIDRGTPNTEAFF	TGTGCCAGTAGTATAGATCGAGGCACCCCGAACACTGAAGCTTTCTTT
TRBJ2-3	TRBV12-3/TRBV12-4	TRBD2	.	CASRRASGDTQYF	TGTGCCAGCAGGCGCGCTAGCGGAGATACGCAGTATTTT
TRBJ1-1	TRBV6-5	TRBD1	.	CASSSLDRGGTEAFF	TGTGCCAGCAGTTCCCTGGACAGGGGTGGCACTGAAGCTTTCTTT
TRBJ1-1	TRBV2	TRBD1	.	CASRGTGGSNTEAFF	TGTGCCAGCAGGGGGACAGGGGGCTCGAACACTGAAGCTTTCTTT
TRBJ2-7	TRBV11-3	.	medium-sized	CASSLASTGGYEQYF	TGTGCCAGCAGCTTAGCGTCGACAGGCGGGTACGAGCAGTACTTC
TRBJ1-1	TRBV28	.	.	CATLHPWNTEAFF	TGTGCCACCTTACATCCATGGAACACTGAAGCTTTCTTT
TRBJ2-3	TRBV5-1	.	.	CASSPLDMSTDTQYF	TGCGCCAGCAGCCCACTGGACATGAGCACAGATACGCAGTATTTT